The sample holds many counts of the clone carrying this TCR beta chain. Germline lookup yields CDR1 MNHEY and CDR2 SMNVEV (reference sequence). V gave up 4 bases and J gave up 5 bases; unmatched junction bases: 8. The CDR3 sequence is 15 residues long. The sample originates from a study of T cells in Graves' hyperthyroidism and ophthalmopathy. Using RNA transcripts as the source, TCR beta CDR3 regions were amplified. When the TCR CDR3 underwent first-round RT-PCR, the HTBI primer set was used. TCRdb analysed the multiplex PCR reads with MiXCR anew, one entry per CDR3 protein. The data contain 280,000 or so distinct CDR3 sequences, 13% to 15% of them singletons.

The sample was blood. The chain joins TRBV27 to TRBJ1-5, with 7 bases lining up with TRBD1. This TCR was recovered from a woman between 50 and 59 years old with Graves' hyperthyroidism that later progressed to Graves' ophthalmopathy. CDR3 DNA sequence: TGTGCCAGCAGTTCTGCGGGACAGACCTATCAGCCCCAGCATTTT. As protein: CASSSAGQTYQPQHF.